The rows below give T cell receptor beta chains drawn from one sample of a study of cytomegalovirus exposure and HLA in healthy donors. Generated by immunoSEQ multiplex PCR, the TCRdb table keeps only in-frame clones and is missing some. The sample yields approximately 180,000 clones, about four fifths seen once. Sequencing was carried out using PBMCs. The receptors were gathered from a girl aged 5-17 years in good health and CMV-seropositive. Both conserved end residues are part of each CDR3. A D gene is named only where the DNA matches it firmly. The size entry is marked missing in some rows and otherwise reads once, few, many or a size class.

j_gene	d_gene	abundance	v_gene	CDR3nt	CDR3aa
TRBJ1-1	NA	NA	TRBV30	TGTGCCTGGAAGGCGGGCACTGAAGCTTTCTTT	CAWKAGTEAFF
TRBJ2-3	NA	few	TRBV5-1	TGCGCCAGCAGCGAAGCGGATACGCAGTATTTT	CASSEADTQYF
TRBJ1-1	NA	NA	TRBV15	TGTGCCACCAGCAGGTGGGGGGGGGAGGACACTGAAGCTTTCTTT	CATSRWGGEDTEAFF
TRBJ1-6	TRBD1	NA	TRBV7-8	TGTGCCAGCAGCTTTGGGACAGGGGGGTATGGCCTCCACTTT	CASSFGTGGYGLHF
TRBJ1-1	TRBD1	NA	TRBV27	TGTGCCAGCAGTTTCAGGGGGCTGAACACTGAAGCTTTCTTT	CASSFRGLNTEAFF
TRBJ2-7	TRBD1	NA	TRBV11-2	TGTGCCAGCAGCTTAGCGACAGGGGGGCGATCGCAGTACTTC	CASSLATGGRSQYF
TRBJ1-5	NA	NA	TRBV27	TGTGCCAGCAGACAGGGTAGGGGGGGTCTCGAGCCATATCAGCCCCAGCATTTT	CASRQGRGGLEPYQPQHF
TRBJ1-1	NA	few	TRBV5-4	TGTGCCAGCAGCTTGGGAGTAGTGAACACTGAAGCTTTCTTT	CASSLGVVNTEAFF
TRBJ2-1	NA	NA	TRBV25-1	TGTGCCAGCAGTGAAGGGCGACGCTTAAATGAGCAGTTCTTC	CASSEGRRLNEQFF
TRBJ2-7	NA	NA	TRBV5-6	TGTGCCAGCAGCCCCACGTCCCCAGGCTCCAGGGGCTACGAGCAGTACTTC	CASSPTSPGSRGYEQYF
TRBJ2-7	NA	NA	TRBV5-1	TGCGCCAGCAGCCGCGGAACCTACTACGAGCAGTACTTC	CASSRGTYYEQYF
TRBJ2-7	TRBD1	NA	TRBV2	TGTGCCAGCAGTGATGTGGGACAGGGGTCCTACGAGCAGTACTTC	CASSDVGQGSYEQYF
TRBJ2-6	TRBD1	NA	TRBV5-1	TGCGCCAGCAGCTTGGCGGGGACAGGGTCTGGGGCCAACGTCCTGACTTTC	CASSLAGTGSGANVLTF
TRBJ2-7	TRBD1	NA	TRBV18	TGTGCCAGCTCGTCGACAGGGGTCTACGAGCAGTACTTC	CASSSTGVYEQYF
TRBJ1-1	TRBD1	NA	TRBV5-1	TGCGCCAGCAGGGGGACAGGTGCCACTGAAGCTTTCTTT	CASRGTGATEAFF
TRBJ1-2	NA	few	TRBV25-1	TGTGCCAGCAGTGAAGACAGGTACTATGGCTACACCTTC	CASSEDRYYGYTF
TRBJ2-5	NA	NA	TRBV11-3	TGTGCCAGCAACCCCCCCGGGCAGGGAGAGACCCAGTACTTC	CASNPPGQGETQYF
TRBJ2-3	TRBD1	once	TRBV27	TGTGCCAGCAGTTCGCGGACAGGGGGAATAGATACGCAGTATTTT	CASSSRTGGIDTQYF
TRBJ1-3	TRBD1	NA	TRBV29-1	TGCAGCGTTGCCGGGACAGCGGAAATCTCTGGAAACACCATATATTTT	CSVAGTAEISGNTIYF
TRBJ2-6	NA	NA	TRBV19	TGTGCCAGTAGTATAGCGGCAGGGGCTTTTGGGGCCAACGTCCTGACTTTC	CASSIAAGAFGANVLTF
TRBJ1-1	TRBD1	NA	TRBV6-5	TGTGCCAGCCCTCCCCAGGGGGTCGAAGCTTTCTTT	CASPPQGVEAFF
TRBJ2-7	TRBD2	NA	TRBV7-9	TGTGCCAGCAACGATTTTCGGGGGGGAAGCTCCTACGAGCAGTACTTC	CASNDFRGGSSYEQYF
TRBJ1-5	NA	NA	TRBV6-5	TGTGCCAGCAGACCAACAGGGTTAGGGCAGCCCCAGCATTTT	CASRPTGLGQPQHF
TRBJ1-5	TRBD1	NA	TRBV7-9	TGTGCCAGCAGCTTAACAGACAGGGGCAATCAGCCCCAGCATTTT	CASSLTDRGNQPQHF
TRBJ2-5	TRBD2	NA	TRBV7-2	TGTGCCAGCAGCTTAGGACTAGCGGGGGGAAAAGAGACCCAGTACTTC	CASSLGLAGGKETQYF
TRBJ1-1	NA	once	TRBV5-5	TGTGCCAGCAGCACTGGACAGCTGAACACTGAAGCTTTCTTT	CASSTGQLNTEAFF
TRBJ1-2	NA	NA	TRBV7-2	TGTGCCAGCAGCTTAGTAAAGGACAGCTATGGCTACACCTTC	CASSLVKDSYGYTF
TRBJ1-1	NA	NA	TRBV7-9	TGTGCCAGCAGCTCGGGGGGGAGAATGAACACTGAAGCTTTCTTT	CASSSGGRMNTEAFF
TRBJ1-1	TRBD1	NA	TRBV29-1	TGCAGCGTTGGAACAGGGGTAGGCACTGAAGCTTTCTTT	CSVGTGVGTEAFF
TRBJ1-1	TRBD1	NA	TRBV6-5	TGTGCCAGCAGTCCAGGGGGCTTCACTGAAGCTTTCTTT	CASSPGGFTEAFF
TRBJ2-7	NA	NA	TRBV5-1	TGCGCCAGCAGCGGACAGCAGTACGCTGCCTACGAGCAGTACTTC	CASSGQQYAAYEQYF
TRBJ2-5	NA	NA	TRBV20-1	TGCAGTGCTAGCCGGGTGGAGACCCAGTACTTC	CSASRVETQYF
TRBJ1-4	NA	NA	TRBV12-5	TGTGCTAGTGGTTTGGTATTAACAGGCGTATCTGAAAAACTGTTTTTT	CASGLVLTGVSEKLFF
TRBJ2-7	NA	NA	TRBV30	TGTGCCTGGAGTCAGGGGCAGGACGAGCAGTACTTC	CAWSQGQDEQYF
TRBJ1-1	TRBD1	few	TRBV19	TGTGCCAGTAGTATGACCGGGACAGCGAACACTGAAGCTTTCTTT	CASSMTGTANTEAFF
TRBJ2-3	NA	once	TRBV5-4	TGTGCCAGCAGCTCAACTCAAGATACGCAGTATTTT	CASSSTQDTQYF
TRBJ1-5	TRBD1	NA	TRBV5-5	TGTGCCAGCAGCTTGGGAGGGGGCCGTCAGCCCCAGCATTTT	CASSLGGGRQPQHF
TRBJ1-2	NA	NA	TRBV9	TGTGCCAGCAGCGTAAAGCAGGGATCTAACTATGGCTACACCTTC	CASSVKQGSNYGYTF
TRBJ1-2	TRBD1	NA	TRBV27	TGTGCCAGCAGTTTTGGACAGGGAAGGGGCTACACCTTC	CASSFGQGRGYTF
TRBJ2-7	TRBD1	NA	TRBV28	TGTGCCACCTCCAGGGCGGACAGGGATTTCCACGAGCAGTACTTC	CATSRADRDFHEQYF
TRBJ2-3	TRBD2	NA	TRBV7-6	TGTGCCAGCAGCCTAGCGGGGGGGCCCCCAGATACGCAGTATTTT	CASSLAGGPPDTQYF
TRBJ1-1	TRBD1	NA	TRBV4-1	TGCGCCAGCAGACCCGACAGGGGGCGATTCACTGAAGCTTTCTTT	CASRPDRGRFTEAFF
TRBJ2-5	TRBD2	few	TRBV7-3	TGTGCCAGCAGCTGGACTAGCGTGGAGACCCAGTACTTC	CASSWTSVETQYF
TRBJ2-6	TRBD1	NA	TRBV9	TGTGCCAGCAGCGTACACAAGGGAACGACAGGGGGCTCTGGGGCCAACGTCCTGACTTTC	CASSVHKGTTGGSGANVLTF
TRBJ1-6	TRBD1	NA	TRBV25-1	TGTGCCAGCACCGGGACAGATAATTCACCCCTCCACTTT	CASTGTDNSPLHF
TRBJ2-1	NA	few	TRBV6-1	TGTGCCAGCAGTGAAGGTCGGTCCGCCAACAATGAGCAGTTCTTC	CASSEGRSANNEQFF